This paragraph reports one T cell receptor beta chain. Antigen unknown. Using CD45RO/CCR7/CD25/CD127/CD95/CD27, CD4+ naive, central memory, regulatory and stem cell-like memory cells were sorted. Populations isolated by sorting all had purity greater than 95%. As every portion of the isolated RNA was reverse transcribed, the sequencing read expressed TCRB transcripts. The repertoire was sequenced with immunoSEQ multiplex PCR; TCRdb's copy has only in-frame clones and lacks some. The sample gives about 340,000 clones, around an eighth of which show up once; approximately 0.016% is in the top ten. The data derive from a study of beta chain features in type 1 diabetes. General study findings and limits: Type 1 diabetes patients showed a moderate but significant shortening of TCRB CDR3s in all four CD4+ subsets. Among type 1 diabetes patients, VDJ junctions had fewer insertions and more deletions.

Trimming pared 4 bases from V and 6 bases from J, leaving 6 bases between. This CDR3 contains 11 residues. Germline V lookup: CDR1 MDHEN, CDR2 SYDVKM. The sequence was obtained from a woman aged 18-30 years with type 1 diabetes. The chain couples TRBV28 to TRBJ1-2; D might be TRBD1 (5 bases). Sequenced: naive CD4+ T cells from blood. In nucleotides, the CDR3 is TGTGCCAGCAGTTCAGGGAATGGCTACACCTTC. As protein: CASSSGNGYTF.